This TCR beta chain was captured in a study of CD8 T cells in ankylosing spondylitis. Broader study findings: It appeared that ankylosing spondylitis blood was characterized by a TCR beta motif of 8 or 9 highly homologous variants. Significantly higher representation of disease-linked clones was reported for matched ankylosing spondylitis synovial fluid.

In making TCR beta libraries, quantitative 5'-RACE with molecular barcodes was used. Using its own MiXCR run on the 5' RACE reads, TCRdb lists one record per CDR3 protein. The profile covers about 240,000 distinct CDR3 sequences, with 8.2% appearing a single time and roughly 4.9% taken by the ten largest. This clonotype appeared many times. What it recognizes is unknown. Trimming left V 0 bases short and J 7 bases short, with 11 bases between. The V gene's germline CDR1 is SGDLS and CDR2 YYNGEE. The CDR3 spans 14 residues. This clonotype originated in a female donor with ankylosing spondylitis or in good health (not recorded which). V and J are TRBV9 and TRBJ2-1; D remains unclear. Sequenced input: blood, either unsorted or a sorted T cell fraction (not recorded which). The CDR3 region is CASSVGLLGNEQFF. The CDR3 DNA reads TGTGCCAGCAGCGTAGGGCTCCTCGGGAATGAGCAGTTCTTC. Using reference TRBV9 and TRBJ2-1 for the parts outside the CDR3, the full variable domain is DSGVTQTPKHLITATGQRVTLRCSPRSGDLSVYWYQQSLDQGLQFLIQYYNGEERAKGNILERFSAQQFPDLHSELNLSSLELGDSALYFCASSVGLLGNEQFFGPGTRLTVL.